The present TCR beta chain was sequenced within a study of T cell responses to AZD1222 COVID-19 vaccine. Germline values: CDR1 SGDLS, CDR2 YYNGEE. V was shortened by 2 bases and J by 7 bases, with 10 bases between the two germline ends. The CDR3 loop spans 13 amino acids. This clone came up once. Antigen: not known. Pooling covered second doses at about 4 or about 12 weeks. The table came from immunoSEQ multiplex PCR; TCRdb's copy has only in-frame clones and leaves some out. The sample records fewer than 150,000 clones, approximately 90% being singletons. Study-wide findings and caveats: Spike-specific TCR breadth and depth rose after two AZD1222 doses. Nearly half of spike-specific TCRs reportedly target unmutated variant regions.

The sample was peripheral blood, taken 28 days after the second AZD1222 dose. This sequence originates from an adult who received the AZD1222 COVID-19 vaccine. The gene calls are TRBV9 and TRBJ2-1; D unresolved. The CDR3 here is CASSVYLGNEQFF. CDR3 coding DNA: TGTGCCAGCAGCGTTTATCTCGGAAATGAGCAGTTCTTC.